This T cell receptor beta chain was retrieved from a study of early T cells in non-severe SARS-CoV-2 infection (dated by TCRdb to the early 2020s). About the full investigation: Because TCR sequencing was done on bulk RNA from unsorted whole blood, the alpha and beta chains could not be paired. Study-wide findings and limitations: VDJdb matching was skewed toward anti-spike CD8 responses and likely underestimated virus-specific expansions, missing private and CD4 specificities.

A case-control design nested within a healthcare worker cohort in London, UK, was used, with weekly nasopharyngeal swab PCR tests and blood sampling performed. Healthcare workers were recruited during the week of the UK lockdown, between 23 and 31 March 2020, and followed weekly for up to roughly 15 weeks. Spanning cysteine to phenylalanine, the CDR3 consists of 15 amino acids. This entry keeps only the CDR3 DNA: 45 bases, framed from base 1. CDR1 MNHNS and CDR2 SASEGT were looked up in the germline V gene. V sheds 5 bases and J sheds 8 bases, leaving 16 bases between their ends. The library was prepared using 5' RACE. The run used a NextSeq 500. To correct for sequencing error and PCR bias, the TCR library protocol tagged individual cDNA molecules with unique molecular identifiers. TCR alpha and beta chains were both sequenced, and the abundances of alpha and beta sequences in each sample were closely correlated with each other. The authors processed their data as follows. Decombinator V4 was used to perform V gene, J gene and CDR3 annotation of TCR sequences. Expanded TCRs were defined as changing significantly between any two time points under a Poisson model with p below 0.0001. TCR abundances were normalised to the total number of TCRs sequenced per sample and expressed as counts per million. TRAV1-2 paired with TRAJ12, TRAJ20 or TRAJ33 defined MAIT TCRs, while TRAV10 paired with TRAJ18 defined iNKT TCRs. VDJdb, accessed 1 November 2021, was searched for CMV, EBV and SARS-CoV-2 annotated TCRs, with TCRs annotated for multiple antigens excluded. The public reads were quality trimmed at Q25 with fastp and then assembled into clones with MiXCR by TCRdb, keeping productive beta chains. Rows with one shared CDR3 protein collapse into an entry with the most common genes and DNA. What appears here as the V and J calls and clone size reflects TCRdb's work, not the paper's. The table for this sample lists about 70,000 distinct CDR3 sequences; 12% of them were counted only once. The ten largest clones capture 1.3% of the sample.

This clonotype has ten or more counts. The target of this receptor is not known. The record has no base qualities; no much larger clone is one base away. Recombination linked TRBV6-1 to TRBJ1-6, with the D gene not clear enough to name. The material sequenced was whole blood. This clonotype originated in an adult who was a healthcare worker with PCR-confirmed SARS-CoV-2 infection or an uninfected control (not recorded which). The encoded CDR3 is CASSRSGNGDSPLHF. The DNA is as follows: TGTGCCAGCAGTCGTTCTGGAAACGGGGATTCACCCCTCCACTTT.